This T cell receptor (beta chain) was sequenced during a study of technical replicates of blood from a handful of donors. Method: immunoSEQ multiplex PCR; TCRdb's copy keeps in-frame clones and lacks some. The sample has tens of thousands of clones, approximately 90% seen once; the top ten hold 0.42%. Sequenced sample: T cells isolated from PBMCs. This TCR derives from a human donor in good health.

For the CDR3, the DNA is TGTGCCTGGAGTTCCCCGGGACTAGCGGGAGGTTCCTACAATGAGCAGTTCTTC. It yields the protein CAWSSPGLAGGSYNEQFF. The chain is built from TRBV30 and TRBJ2-1; TRBD2 aligns across 15 bases. Germline V gene data show CDR1 as GTSNPN and CDR2 as SVGIG (reference sequence). J gave up 1 base and V 2 bases, and 6 bases lay outside the gene matches. The CDR3 covers 18 residues.